One and the same sample provided the 5 T cell receptor beta chains below, sequenced in a study of cytomegalovirus exposure and HLA in healthy donors (dated by TCRdb to between 2016 and 2019). Library construction relied on the immunoSEQ multiplex PCR assay. The multiplex PCR relied on a mix of 60 forward primers for TCR Vbeta segments and 13 reverse primers for TCR Jbeta segments. TCRdb provides this immuneACCESS table in a form limited to in-frame rearrangements. Some clones are lacking; in checked studies, under half of them reflect an unresolved V gene, and why the rest are absent is not known. The sample includes fewer than 250,000 clones, with about 83% observed a single time. Over 1% of the sample comes from the top ten. The sequenced sample was PBMCs. These receptors came from a human donor in good health.

V is TRBV4-3 and J is TRBJ2-5; 11 bases are shared with TRBD2. The V segment lost 1 base and the J segment 0 bases; nucleotides outside the gene matches: 7. The CDR3 spans 18 residues. CDR1 is LGHNA, CDR2 YSLEER, per germline. Here the CDR3 reads CASSQGLGLAAYQETQYF. In DNA form, the CDR3 reads TGCGCCAGCAGCCAAGGACTGGGACTAGCGGCGTACCAAGAGACCCAGTACTTC.

This sequence joins TRBV29-1 and TRBJ2-2, with a tentative D call TRBD2 (5 bases). In germline, CDR1 is SQVTM, CDR2 ANQGSEA. Trimming removed 4 bases at V and 8 bases at J, with 14 bases between. The CDR3 sequence is 13 residues long. The CDR3 sequence: CSVGPGKVGELFF. In DNA, the CDR3 is TGCAGCGTTGGGCCCGGGAAAGTAGGGGAGCTGTTTTTT.

This chain connects TRBV4-1 to TRBJ2-7; tentatively, D is TRBD2 (6 bases). The V gene's germline CDR1 is MGHRA and CDR2 YSYEKL. Trimming pared 4 bases from V and 3 bases from J, leaving 10 bases between. The CDR3 has 13 amino acids. As DNA, the CDR3 is TGCGCCAGCAGCCGATCCGGGGGCTACGAGCAGTACTTC. Translated, it gives CASSRSGGYEQYF.

This chain joins TRBV9 and TRBJ2-2; TRBD2 matches at 11 bases. V lost 4 bases to trimming and J lost 7 bases; unmatched junction nucleotides: 6. This CDR3 comprises 15 residues. CDR1 is SGDLS and CDR2 is YYNGEE in the germline V gene. The CDR3 DNA reads as TGTGCCAGCAGCACTAGACTAGCGGGAATCGGGGAGCTGTTTTTT. Amino acids: CASSTRLAGIGELFF.

The sample holds a few counts of this clone. The chain uses TRBV7-2 and TRBJ2-3; D perhaps matches TRBD2 (5 bases). Germline-derived CDR1 and CDR2 are SGHTA and FQGNSA. V was cut by 5 bases and J by 3 bases, with 9 bases left in between. This CDR3 is 13 amino acids long. This CDR3 is CASSAGVTDTQYF. DNA of the CDR3: TGTGCCAGCAGCGCCGGGGTGACAGATACGCAGTATTTT.